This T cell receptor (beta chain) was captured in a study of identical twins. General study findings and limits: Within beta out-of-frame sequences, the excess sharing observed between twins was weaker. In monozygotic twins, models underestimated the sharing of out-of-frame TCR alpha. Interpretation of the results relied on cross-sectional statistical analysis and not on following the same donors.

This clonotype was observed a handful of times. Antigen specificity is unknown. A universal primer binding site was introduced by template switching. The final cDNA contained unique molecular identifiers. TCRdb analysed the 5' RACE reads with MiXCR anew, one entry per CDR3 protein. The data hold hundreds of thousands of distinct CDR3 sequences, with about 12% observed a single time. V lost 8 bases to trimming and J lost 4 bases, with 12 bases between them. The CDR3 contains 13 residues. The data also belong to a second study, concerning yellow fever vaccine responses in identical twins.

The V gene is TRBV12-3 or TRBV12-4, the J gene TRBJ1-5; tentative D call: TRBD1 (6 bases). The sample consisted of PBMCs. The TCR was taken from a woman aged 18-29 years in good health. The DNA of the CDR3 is TGTGCCAGCGCGGCCAGGGGAAATCAGCCCCAGCATTTT. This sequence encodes CASAARGNQPQHF.